The present entry profiles one T cell receptor (beta chain) with its context. The sample originates from a study of cytomegalovirus exposure and HLA in healthy donors. The PCR had 60 Vbeta and 13 Jbeta primers. Repertoires were generated with immunoSEQ multiplex PCR, while TCRdb's copy carries only in-frame clones and drops some. In total, the table holds roughly 35,000 clones. Unrecorded immune exposure was likely among donors, who were nominally healthy when sampled. The germline V gene encodes CDR1 SQVTM and CDR2 ANQGSEA. Unmatched junction bases numbered 16, after V lost 6 bases and J lost 9 bases. This CDR3 has 14 residues.

The V gene is TRBV29-1, the J gene TRBJ2-5; TRBD1 agrees at 7 bases. The sample consisted of PBMCs. This receptor was obtained from a middle-aged woman in good health and CMV-seropositive. DNA of the CDR3: TGCAGCGTCACCTCGACAGGGAGTCTAGGGGCCCAGTACTTC. Encoded protein: CSVTSTGSLGAQYF.